This T cell receptor (beta chain) was found in a study of T cells in Graves' hyperthyroidism and ophthalmopathy (dated 2019 in TCRdb). Regarding the complete study: Peripheral blood samples were taken at the time of initial diagnosis, prior to any treatment. TCR V-J signatures able to tell the groups apart were searched for in a discovery cohort of 90 to 100 patients, of whom more than 40 had Graves' ophthalmopathy and more than 55 had stable Graves' hyperthyroidism. The 85 to 100 discovery patients were randomly split 7:3 into training and test sets. An independent validation cohort of around 19 hyperthyroidism patients and about 16 patients who later progressed to ophthalmopathy tested prospective prediction of ophthalmopathy. Thyroid tissue and blood T-cell repertoires from about six Graves' hyperthyroidism patients were also compared in the study. The paper describes TCR Vbeta CDR3 sequencing of around 140 peripheral blood samples, made up of 43 ophthalmopathy patients, some 80 hyperthyroidism patients and 17 progressor patients. Following sampling, methimazole starting at 30 mg daily was given to hyperthyroidism patients, and high-dose intravenous methylprednisolone was given to ophthalmopathy patients.

This clonotype was seen many times. It lacks a known antigen. No qualities accompany the bases; no much larger clone lies one base away. Study-wide findings and limitations: No statistical method was used to set the sample size in advance, and investigators knew the group allocation. In validation, the model predicted progression to ophthalmopathy with approximately 70% sensitivity and roughly 75% specificity, a median of 6.5 months before onset. Most expanded thyroid clonotypes (frequency above 0.001) were also detected in blood, a finding suggesting that blood repertoires may reflect thyroid immune responses. A model built on a 13 V-J signature distinguished ophthalmopathy from stable hyperthyroidism, reaching 85% to 90% sensitivity and around 81% specificity in cross-validation and 80%/75% in testing.

A patient counted as having stable Graves' hyperthyroidism if no progression to ophthalmopathy occurred over 18 months of follow-up. Hyperthyroidism patients were aged 18 to 65 years and newly diagnosed, with disease duration of less than 2 months. Patients with uncontrolled infections, other autoimmune diseases, pregnancy or lactation were excluded. Diagnoses relied on clinical symptoms, serum thyroxine and TRAb, thyroid ultrasound and orbital computed tomography. PBMCs were separated from approximately 9.9 ml of fresh peripheral blood using Ficoll-Paque density gradient centrifugation. Total RNA was extracted using Trizol reagent, and RNA quality was assessed on an Agilent 2100 Bioanalyzer. Amplification of TCR beta CDR3 regions was carried out from RNA transcripts. For the first round of RT-PCR on the TCR CDR3, the HTBI primer set was used together with the Qiagen OneStep RT-PCR kit. Libraries were constructed in a second round of multiplex PCR, after which size selection and purification were performed. Libraries were sequenced paired-end with 100 bp reads on an Illumina HiSeq2000. As for the authors' bioinformatics: SOAPnuke was used to process the raw data, with reads discarded if the reads contained adapters or uncalled bases, had a mean Phred below 15, or lacked an exact constant-primer or identifier match. COPE v1.2.5 was used to merge the high-quality paired reads, and each unique nucleotide sequence was defined as a clonotype. Clonotypes were aligned to IMGT TRBV, TRBD and TRBJ reference segments using MiTCR v1.1. Analysis was restricted to V-J combinations with a frequency above 0.0001, which covered roughly 99% of repertoires. The TCS score was defined as F50 (clonal expansion) divided by E x V (chaos), with BLOSUM62-based TCRdist calculated between CDR3 peptides within each V-J. Welch's t-statistics and random forest reduced roughly 540 V-J features to 13, which were used in a naive Bayes classifier (R e1071). Thyroid-blood repertoire similarity was quantified with the Morisita-Horn index. Starting from the raw public reads, TCRdb applied fastp trimming at Q25, assembled clones with MiXCR and retained in-frame beta chains. Each entry is one CDR3 protein sequence, shown with its most common DNA and genes. TCRdb's processing, not the authors', yielded these V and J calls. The table for this sample lists roughly 840,000 distinct CDR3 sequences; approximately 40% of them were counted only once. The ten largest clones represent over 8% of the sample.

From the cysteine through the phenylalanine, the CDR3 covers 14 amino acids. The retained sequence is limited to the CDR3, 42 bases, with the frame set at the first base. For CDR1 and CDR2, the germline V gene lists MGHRA and YSYEKL. Trimming removed 1 base from V and 2 bases from J, leaving 8 bases between the germline ends. The sequencing sample was made of blood. This sequence uses TRBV4-1 and TRBJ1-2; the D segment cannot be called with confidence. This receptor was identified in a man in his late teens or twenties with Graves' hyperthyroidism. The CDR3 amino acid sequence is: CASSQVGENYGYTF. The DNA sequence is as follows: TGCGCCAGCAGCCAAGTTGGAGAGAACTATGGCTACACCTTC.